This TCR beta chain was sequenced for a study of cytomegalovirus exposure and HLA in healthy donors. Study conclusions and caveats: The study dropped some indistinguishable V segments, TRBV6-2 and TRBV6-3 among them. Some TCR beta chains (roughly 160 of them) were listed as cytomegalovirus-associated.

Looked up from germline, CDR1 is SGHRS and CDR2 is YFSETQ. The CDR3 is made up of 12 amino acids. With respect to this clone: The antigen is unknown. An end of the junction does not agree with germline; a read error may underlie this.

Use of 60 Vbeta and 13 Jbeta primers characterized the PCR. Here immunoSEQ multiplex PCR was the method, and the copy in TCRdb shows in-frame clones only, minus some. This sample's table reports about 160,000 clones. The V gene is TRBV5-1, the J gene TRBJ1-2; 12 bases are a match to TRBD1. This sequence originates from an older woman in good health and CMV-seronegative. Sequenced sample: PBMCs. In nucleotides, the CDR3 is TGCGCCAGCAGCTTGGCGGGACAGGGGGCCTCCTTC. This sequence encodes CASSLAGQGASF. Together with reference TRBV5-1 and TRBJ1-2, the CDR3 gives the full variable domain: KAGVTQTPRYLIKTRGQQVTLSCSPISGHRSVSWYQQTPGQGLQFLFEYFSETQRNKGNFPGRFSGRQFSNSRSEMNVSTLELGDSALYLCASSLAGQGASFGSGTRLTVV.